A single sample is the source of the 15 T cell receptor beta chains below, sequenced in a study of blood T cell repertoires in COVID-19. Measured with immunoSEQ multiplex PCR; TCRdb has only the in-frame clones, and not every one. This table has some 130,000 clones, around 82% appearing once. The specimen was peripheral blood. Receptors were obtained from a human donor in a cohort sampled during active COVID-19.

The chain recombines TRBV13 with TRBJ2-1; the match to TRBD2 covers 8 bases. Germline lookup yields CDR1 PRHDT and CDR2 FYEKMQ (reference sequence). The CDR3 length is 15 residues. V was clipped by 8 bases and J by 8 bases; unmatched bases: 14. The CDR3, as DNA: TGTGCCAGCGGCCGGACTAGCCTTTTTCGGCATGAGCAGTTCTTC. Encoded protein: CASGRTSLFRHEQFF. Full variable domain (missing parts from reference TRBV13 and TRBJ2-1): AAGVIQSPRHLIKEKRETATLKCYPIPRHDTVYWYQQGPGQDPQFLISFYEKMQSDKGSIPDRFSAQQFSDYHSELNMSSLELGDSALYFCASGRTSLFRHEQFFGPGTRLTVL.

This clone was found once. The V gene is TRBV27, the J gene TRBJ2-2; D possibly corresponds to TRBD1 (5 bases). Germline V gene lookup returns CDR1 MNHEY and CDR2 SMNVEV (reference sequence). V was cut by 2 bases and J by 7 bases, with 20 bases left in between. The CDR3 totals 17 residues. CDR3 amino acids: CASSLEWRQTTFGELFF. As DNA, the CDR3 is TGTGCCAGCAGTTTAGAATGGAGACAGACCACCTTCGGGGAGCTGTTTTTT.

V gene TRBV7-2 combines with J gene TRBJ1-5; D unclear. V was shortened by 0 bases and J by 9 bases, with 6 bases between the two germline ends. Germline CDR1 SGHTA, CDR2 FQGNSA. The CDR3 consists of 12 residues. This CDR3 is CASSLASGPQHF. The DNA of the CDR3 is TGTGCCAGCAGCTTAGCTTCCGGGCCCCAGCATTTT.

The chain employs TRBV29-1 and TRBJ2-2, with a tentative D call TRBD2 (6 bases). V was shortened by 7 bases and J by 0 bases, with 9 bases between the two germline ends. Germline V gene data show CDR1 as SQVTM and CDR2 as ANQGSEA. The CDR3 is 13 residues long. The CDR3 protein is CSADYPNTGELFF. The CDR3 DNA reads TGCAGCGCGGACTATCCGAACACCGGGGAGCTGTTTTTT.

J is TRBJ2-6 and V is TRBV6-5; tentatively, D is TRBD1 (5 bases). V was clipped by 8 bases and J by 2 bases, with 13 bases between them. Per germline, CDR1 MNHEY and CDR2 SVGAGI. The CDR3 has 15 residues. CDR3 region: CASGTTEPGANVLTF. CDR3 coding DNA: TGTGCCAGCGGCACGACAGAGCCTGGGGCCAACGTCCTGACTTTC.

CDR3 protein: CASSSRQGRFGYTF. CDR3 DNA sequence: TGTGCCAGCAGTAGTCGGCAGGGTCGATTTGGCTACACCTTC. The chain is built from TRBV11-2 and TRBJ1-2, with D tentatively TRBD1 (5 bases). Germline V gene sequence: CDR1 SGHAT, CDR2 FQNNGV. The V end lost 6 bases, the J end lost 7 bases, and 18 bases lay between the germline ends. This CDR3 is 14 amino acids long. Variable domain in full (rest from reference TRBV11-2 and TRBJ1-2): EAGVAQSPRYKIIEKRQSVAFWCNPISGHATLYWYQQILGQGPKLLIQFQNNGVVDDSQLPKDRFSAERLKGVDSTLKIQPAKLEDSAVYLCASSSRQGRFGYTFGSGTRLTVV.

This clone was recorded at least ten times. CDR3 sequence reads: CASSVAGNTEAFF. The CDR3 DNA follows: TGTGCCAGCAGTGTGGCTGGGAACACTGAAGCTTTCTTT. The chain carries TRBV2 and TRBJ1-1; unclear D gene. The ends were cut back, 4 bases at V and 1 base at J, with 7 bases in the middle. Germline-derived CDR1 and CDR2 are SNHLY and FYNNEI. CDR3 length: 13 residues.

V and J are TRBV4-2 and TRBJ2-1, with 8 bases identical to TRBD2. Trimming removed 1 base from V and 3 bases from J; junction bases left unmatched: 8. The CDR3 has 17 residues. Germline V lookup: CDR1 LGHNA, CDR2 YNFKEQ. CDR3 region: CASSQAHPREGYNEQFF. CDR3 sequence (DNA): TGTGCCAGCAGCCAAGCCCACCCCCGGGAGGGCTACAATGAGCAGTTCTTC.

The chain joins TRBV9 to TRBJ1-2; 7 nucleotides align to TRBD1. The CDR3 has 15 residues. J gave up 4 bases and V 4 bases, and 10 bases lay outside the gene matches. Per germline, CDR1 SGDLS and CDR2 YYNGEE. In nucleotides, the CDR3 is TGTGCCAGCAGCCCAACTACAGGGGCCCCCTATGGCTACACCTTC. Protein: CASSPTTGAPYGYTF.

The CDR3 sequence is CASSLGGLNTEAFF. The CDR3 nucleotides read TGTGCCAGCTCACTCGGAGGTTTGAACACTGAAGCTTTCTTT. V usage is TRBV18 and J usage is TRBJ1-1; D gene unclear. The CDR3 is 14 residues long. Deletions cut 4 bases from V and 0 bases from J, with 9 bases between. Germline V CDR1 and CDR2: KGHSH, LQKENI.

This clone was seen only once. This chain's CDR3 is CASSEEQGIYNEQFF. Here the CDR3 DNA reads TGTGCCAGCAGTGAAGAGCAGGGCATCTACAATGAGCAGTTCTTC. The gene calls are TRBV2 and TRBJ2-1; D perhaps matches TRBD1 (5 bases). CDR1 SNHLY and CDR2 FYNNEI come from the germline V gene. This CDR3 contains 15 residues. The V gene lost 1 base and the J gene lost 3 bases, with 10 bases spanning the gap.

DNA of the CDR3: TGTGCCAGCAGCTTAGCAGGTTATCCCCAAACCGGGGAGCTGTTTTTT. Its translation is CASSLAGYPQTGELFF. This chain connects TRBV11-3 to TRBJ2-2; D ambiguous. The CDR3 totals 16 residues. Trimming left V 1 base short and J 5 bases short, with 14 bases between. Per germline, CDR1 SGHNT and CDR2 YENEEA.

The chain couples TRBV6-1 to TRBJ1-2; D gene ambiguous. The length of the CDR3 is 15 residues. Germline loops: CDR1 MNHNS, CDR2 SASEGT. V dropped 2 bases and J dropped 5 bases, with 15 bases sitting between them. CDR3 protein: CASSEPGLPGYGYTF. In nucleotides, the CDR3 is TGTGCCAGCAGTGAACCTGGACTCCCTGGGTATGGCTACACCTTC.

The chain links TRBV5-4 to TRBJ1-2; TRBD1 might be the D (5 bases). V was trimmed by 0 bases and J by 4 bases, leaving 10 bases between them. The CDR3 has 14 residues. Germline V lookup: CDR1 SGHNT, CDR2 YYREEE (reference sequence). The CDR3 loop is CASSLERGTYGYTF. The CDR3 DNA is TGTGCCAGCAGCTTGGAAAGGGGCACCTATGGCTACACCTTC.

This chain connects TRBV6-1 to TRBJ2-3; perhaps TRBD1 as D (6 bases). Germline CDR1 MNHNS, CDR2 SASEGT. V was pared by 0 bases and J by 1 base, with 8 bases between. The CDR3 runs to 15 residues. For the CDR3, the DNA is TGTGCCAGCAGTGAAGCGGGGGCTCGCACAGATACGCAGTATTTT. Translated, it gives CASSEAGARTDTQYF.